The rows below give T cell receptor beta chains drawn from one sample of a study of lymphopenia after photon versus proton radiotherapy. TCRdb's table, derived via immunoSEQ multiplex PCR, lists solely in-frame clones and lacks some. This sample has tens of thousands of clones; approximately 87% occur once, and the top ten carry about a tenth. The sequencing here drew on peripheral blood, taken from a patient treated with proton-based radiotherapy. The receptors here all came from a man at least 80 years old with esophageal cancer. Both conserved end residues are part of each CDR3. A D gene is named only where the DNA matches it firmly. Clone size, where shown, is once, few, many, or a class for clones that have expanded.

clone_size: .
d_call: .
v_call: TRBV11-2
j_call: TRBJ1-6
cdr3_aa: CASSSARTYSPLHF
cdr3_nt: TGTGCCAGCAGCTCCGCGAGGACCTATTCACCCCTCCACTTT

clone_size: .
d_call: .
v_call: TRBV5-5
j_call: TRBJ1-1
cdr3_aa: CASSSQGGVTEAFF
cdr3_nt: TGTGCCAGCAGCTCCCAGGGTGGGGTAACTGAAGCTTTCTTT

clone_size: .
d_call: .
v_call: TRBV7-9
j_call: TRBJ1-1
cdr3_aa: CASSPDGNTEAFF
cdr3_nt: TGTGCCAGCAGTCCGGACGGGAACACTGAAGCTTTCTTT

clone_size: .
d_call: .
v_call: TRBV25-1
j_call: TRBJ1-2
cdr3_aa: CASSEGGGALANYGYTF
cdr3_nt: TGTGCCAGCAGTGAGGGCGGCGGAGCGTTAGCTAACTATGGCTACACCTTC

clone_size: .
d_call: .
v_call: TRBV29-1
j_call: TRBJ2-7
cdr3_aa: CSVGWQGTPYEQYF
cdr3_nt: TGCAGCGTTGGGTGGCAGGGGACCCCCTACGAGCAGTACTTC

clone_size: .
d_call: .
v_call: TRBV2
j_call: TRBJ2-2
cdr3_aa: CASSAYLGNANTGELFF
cdr3_nt: TGTGCCAGCAGTGCGTACTTAGGTAACGCGAACACCGGGGAGCTGTTTTTT

clone_size: few
d_call: .
v_call: TRBV19
j_call: TRBJ1-1
cdr3_aa: CASTRNLNTEAFF
cdr3_nt: TGTGCCAGCACCAGAAACCTGAACACTGAAGCTTTCTTT

clone_size: .
d_call: .
v_call: TRBV14
j_call: TRBJ2-5
cdr3_aa: CASSQRVDRRETQYF
cdr3_nt: TGTGCCAGCAGCCAAAGGGTCGACAGAAGAGAGACCCAGTACTTC

clone_size: .
d_call: .
v_call: TRBV2
j_call: TRBJ2-7
cdr3_aa: CASSEIRTALSSYEQYF
cdr3_nt: TGTGCCAGCAGTGAAATTAGGACGGCCCTCTCCTCCTACGAGCAGTACTTC

clone_size: .
d_call: .
v_call: TRBV5-8
j_call: TRBJ1-2
cdr3_aa: CASSSGNYGYTF
cdr3_nt: TGTGCCAGCAGCTCAGGGAACTATGGCTACACCTTC

clone_size: .
d_call: .
v_call: TRBV9
j_call: TRBJ2-7
cdr3_aa: CASSTHRAPYEQYF
cdr3_nt: TGTGCCAGCAGCACCCACAGGGCCCCCTACGAGCAGTACTTC

clone_size: .
d_call: TRBD1
v_call: TRBV2
j_call: TRBJ1-6
cdr3_aa: CASTGTGVSPLHF
cdr3_nt: TGTGCCAGCACCGGGACAGGGGTTTCACCCCTCCACTTT

clone_size: once
d_call: .
v_call: TRBV9
j_call: TRBJ2-5
cdr3_aa: CASSVEGTSQETQYF
cdr3_nt: TGTGCCAGCAGCGTAGAGGGGACCTCCCAAGAGACCCAGTACTTC

clone_size: .
d_call: TRBD1
v_call: TRBV6-6
j_call: TRBJ2-1
cdr3_aa: CASSSPGQGSYNEQFF
cdr3_nt: TGTGCCAGCAGTTCCCCGGGACAGGGGTCCTACAATGAGCAGTTCTTC

clone_size: .
d_call: .
v_call: TRBV14
j_call: TRBJ1-2
cdr3_aa: CASSFRGRDYGYTF
cdr3_nt: TGTGCCAGCAGCTTTAGAGGCAGGGACTATGGCTACACCTTC

clone_size: .
d_call: .
v_call: TRBV18
j_call: TRBJ2-5
cdr3_aa: CASSPTPEHGETQYF
cdr3_nt: TGTGCCAGCTCACCGACGCCCGAACACGGAGAGACCCAGTACTTC

clone_size: .
d_call: .
v_call: TRBV7-3
j_call: TRBJ1-1
cdr3_aa: CASSLLGGDTEAFF
cdr3_nt: TGTGCCAGCAGCTTATTAGGGGGTGACACTGAAGCTTTCTTT

clone_size: .
d_call: .
v_call: TRBV6-5
j_call: TRBJ1-5
cdr3_aa: CASSPTGGVQPQHF
cdr3_nt: TGTGCCAGCAGTCCGACAGGAGGAGTTCAGCCCCAGCATTTT

clone_size: .
d_call: .
v_call: TRBV7-2
j_call: TRBJ1-5
cdr3_aa: CASSLRSLDQPQHF
cdr3_nt: TGTGCCAGCAGCCTCAGGTCACTCGATCAGCCCCAGCATTTT

clone_size: .
d_call: TRBD2
v_call: TRBV5-1
j_call: TRBJ2-3
cdr3_aa: CASSFGTSGSTDTQYF
cdr3_nt: TGCGCCAGCAGCTTCGGGACTAGCGGTAGCACAGATACGCAGTATTTT

clone_size: .
d_call: TRBD2
v_call: TRBV12-5
j_call: TRBJ2-1
cdr3_aa: CASGLSSGSDNEQFF
cdr3_nt: TGTGCTAGTGGTTTGTCTAGCGGGAGTGACAATGAGCAGTTCTTC

clone_size: .
d_call: TRBD2
v_call: TRBV4-3
j_call: TRBJ2-2
cdr3_aa: CASSPTAAGGDTGELFF
cdr3_nt: TGCGCCAGCAGCCCAACCGCCGCGGGGGGGGACACCGGGGAGCTGTTTTTT

clone_size: .
d_call: .
v_call: TRBV10-1
j_call: TRBJ1-1
cdr3_aa: CASSESEGSGTEAFF
cdr3_nt: TGCGCCAGCAGTGAGTCTGAGGGGAGTGGAACTGAAGCTTTCTTT

clone_size: once
d_call: .
v_call: TRBV12-5
j_call: TRBJ2-2
cdr3_aa: CASGLFFARGGTGELFF
cdr3_nt: TGTGCTAGTGGTTTGTTTTTCGCCCGCGGCGGCACCGGGGAGCTGTTTTTT

clone_size: .
d_call: TRBD1
v_call: TRBV4-3
j_call: TRBJ1-6
cdr3_aa: CASSQDNRGSSPLHF
cdr3_nt: TGCGCCAGCAGCCAAGATAACAGGGGGAGTTCACCCCTCCACTTT

clone_size: .
d_call: TRBD1
v_call: TRBV6-1
j_call: TRBJ1-1
cdr3_aa: CASSESGGWTEAFF
cdr3_nt: TGTGCCAGCAGTGAATCAGGGGGCTGGACTGAAGCTTTCTTT

clone_size: .
d_call: TRBD2
v_call: TRBV27
j_call: TRBJ2-7
cdr3_aa: CASSRGTSGDYEQYF
cdr3_nt: TGTGCCAGCAGTCGGGGGACTAGCGGAGATTACGAGCAGTACTTC

clone_size: .
d_call: .
v_call: TRBV4-2
j_call: TRBJ1-1
cdr3_aa: CASSPSSSGAEVGAFF
cdr3_nt: TGTGCCAGCAGCCCCTCTTCGTCGGGGGCCGAAGTCGGAGCTTTCTTT

clone_size: .
d_call: .
v_call: TRBV9
j_call: TRBJ2-1
cdr3_aa: CASSVEGRGNEQFF
cdr3_nt: TGTGCCAGCAGCGTCGAAGGTAGGGGCAATGAGCAGTTCTTC

clone_size: .
d_call: .
v_call: TRBV5-1
j_call: TRBJ2-2
cdr3_aa: CASSLAVLSTGELFF
cdr3_nt: TGCGCCAGCAGCTTGGCCGTTTTAAGCACCGGGGAGCTGTTTTTT

clone_size: .
d_call: .
v_call: TRBV29-1
j_call: TRBJ2-5
cdr3_aa: CSVRVGAETQYF
cdr3_nt: TGCAGCGTCCGAGTAGGGGCAGAGACCCAGTACTTC

clone_size: .
d_call: TRBD2
v_call: TRBV27
j_call: TRBJ2-7
cdr3_aa: CASSSGTRDYYEQYF
cdr3_nt: TGTGCCAGCAGTTCGGGGACTAGAGATTACTACGAGCAGTACTTC

clone_size: .
d_call: TRBD1
v_call: TRBV9
j_call: TRBJ1-2
cdr3_aa: CASSNRGQGINYGYTF
cdr3_nt: TGTGCCAGCAGCAATAGGGGACAGGGGATAAACTATGGCTACACCTTC

clone_size: .
d_call: .
v_call: TRBV29-1
j_call: TRBJ2-1
cdr3_aa: CSVDRLRWGSDEQFF
cdr3_nt: TGCAGCGTTGACCGGCTGCGATGGGGGAGCGATGAGCAGTTCTTC

clone_size: .
d_call: TRBD2
v_call: TRBV5-1
j_call: TRBJ2-1
cdr3_aa: CASSLEEAGARGQFF
cdr3_nt: TGTGCCAGCAGCTTGGAGGAAGCGGGGGCCCGCGGGCAGTTCTTC

clone_size: .
d_call: TRBD1
v_call: TRBV19
j_call: TRBJ1-2
cdr3_aa: CASSPQGTYYGYTF
cdr3_nt: TGTGCCAGTAGTCCACAGGGGACGTACTATGGCTACACCTTC

clone_size: .
d_call: .
v_call: TRBV6-1
j_call: TRBJ1-2
cdr3_aa: CASSEALSSSDGYTF
cdr3_nt: TGTGCCAGCAGTGAAGCGCTAAGCAGTTCGGACGGCTACACCTTC

clone_size: .
d_call: .
v_call: TRBV7-8
j_call: TRBJ2-4
cdr3_aa: CASSLGVAGPAKNIQYF
cdr3_nt: TGTGCCAGCAGCTTGGGGGTTGCAGGGCCAGCCAAAAACATTCAGTACTTC

clone_size: .
d_call: .
v_call: TRBV30
j_call: TRBJ2-1
cdr3_aa: CAWSGGPREQFF
cdr3_nt: TGTGCCTGGAGTGGGGGACCCCGAGAGCAGTTCTTC

clone_size: .
d_call: TRBD1
v_call: TRBV7-9
j_call: TRBJ1-2
cdr3_aa: CASSLATGGSAYGYTF
cdr3_nt: TGTGCCAGCAGCTTAGCAACAGGGGGTAGCGCCTATGGCTACACCTTC

clone_size: .
d_call: .
v_call: TRBV30
j_call: TRBJ2-7
cdr3_aa: CAWTLRGGWEQYF
cdr3_nt: TGTGCCTGGACCCTGAGGGGTGGATGGGAGCAGTACTTC